This T cell receptor beta chain was captured by sequencing in a study of OX40 agonist ivuxolimab in advanced cancers. Overall study: Three patients had partial responses: one hepatocellular carcinoma, two cutaneous melanoma.

Study results and caveats: On average, a greater number of expanded clones characterised CD8+ T cells relative to CD4+.

As concerns this clone: Its matching antigen is unknown.

Germline V gene sequence: CDR1 PRHDT, CDR2 FYEKMQ (reference sequence). Trimming cost V 0 bases and J 0 bases, with 9 bases left between them. CDR3 size: 15 residues. The method was immunoSEQ multiplex PCR; TCRdb's version includes in-frame clones alone and lacks a portion of them. The data contain 80,000 or so clones, 80% to 90% of them singletons. The sample consisted of CD4+ or CD8+ T cells sorted from blood, taken in a trial of the OX40 agonist ivuxolimab. This chain uses TRBV13 with TRBJ2-7, with D maybe TRBD2 (6 bases). This TCR was recovered from an adult with an advanced solid tumor such as melanoma, head and neck, liver or kidney cancer. The CDR3 protein is CASSLGGTYSYEQYF. The CDR3 nucleotides read TGTGCCAGCAGCTTAGGGGGGACTTACTCCTACGAGCAGTACTTC.